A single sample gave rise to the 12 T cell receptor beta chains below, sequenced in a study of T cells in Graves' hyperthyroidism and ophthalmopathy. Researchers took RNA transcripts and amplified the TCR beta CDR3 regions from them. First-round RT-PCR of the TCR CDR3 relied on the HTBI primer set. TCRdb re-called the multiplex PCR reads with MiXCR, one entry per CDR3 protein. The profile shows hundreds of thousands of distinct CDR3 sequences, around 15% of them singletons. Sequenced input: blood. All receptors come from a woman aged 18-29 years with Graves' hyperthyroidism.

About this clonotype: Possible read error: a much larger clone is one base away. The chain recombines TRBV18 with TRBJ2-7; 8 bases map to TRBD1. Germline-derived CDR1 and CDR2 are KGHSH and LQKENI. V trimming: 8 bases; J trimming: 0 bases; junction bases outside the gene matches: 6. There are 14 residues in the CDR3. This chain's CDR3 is CASTRTGSSYEQYF. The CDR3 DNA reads TGTGCCAGCACCCGGACAGGGAGCTCCTACGAGCAGTACTTC. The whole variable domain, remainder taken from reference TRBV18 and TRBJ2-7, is NAGVMQNPRHLVRRRGQEARLRCSPMKGHSHVYWYRQLPEEGLKFMVYLQKENIIDESGMPKERFSAEFPKEGPSILRIQQVVRGDSAAYFCASTRTGSSYEQYFGPGTRLTVT.

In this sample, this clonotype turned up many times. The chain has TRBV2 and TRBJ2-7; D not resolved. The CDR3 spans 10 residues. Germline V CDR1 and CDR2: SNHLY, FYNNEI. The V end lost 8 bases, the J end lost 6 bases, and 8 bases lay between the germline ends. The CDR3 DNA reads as TGTGCCAGCGGGTCGTTCGAGCAGTACTTC. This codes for CASGSFEQYF.

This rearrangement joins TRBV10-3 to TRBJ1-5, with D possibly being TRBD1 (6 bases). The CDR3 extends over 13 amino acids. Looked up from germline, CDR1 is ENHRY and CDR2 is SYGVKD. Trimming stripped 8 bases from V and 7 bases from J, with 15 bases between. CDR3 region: CAIGGGVLQPQHF. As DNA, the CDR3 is TGTGCCATCGGGGGCGGTGTTTTGCAGCCCCAGCATTTT.

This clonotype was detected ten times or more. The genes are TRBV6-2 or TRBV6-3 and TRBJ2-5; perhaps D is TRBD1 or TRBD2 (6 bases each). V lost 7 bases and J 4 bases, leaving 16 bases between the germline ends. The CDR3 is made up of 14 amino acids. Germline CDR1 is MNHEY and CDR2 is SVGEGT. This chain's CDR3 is CASTPLGGGETQYF. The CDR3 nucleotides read TGTGCCAGCACTCCCCTCGGGGGCGGAGAGACCCAGTACTTC.

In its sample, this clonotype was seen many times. The CDR3 coding sequence is TGCAGCGTTGTGAACAGCTATGGCTACACCTTC. Protein sequence: CSVVNSYGYTF. The chain uses TRBV29-1 and TRBJ1-2; D uncertain. There are 11 residues in the CDR3. The V end lost 4 bases, the J end lost 4 bases, and 7 bases lay between the germline ends. From germline, CDR1 is SQVTM and CDR2 ANQGSEA.

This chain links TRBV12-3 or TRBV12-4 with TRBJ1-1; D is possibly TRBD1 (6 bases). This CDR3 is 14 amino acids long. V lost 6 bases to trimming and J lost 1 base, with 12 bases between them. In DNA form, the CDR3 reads TGTGCCAGCAGGTTAAGACAGGAGAACACTGAAGCTTTCTTT. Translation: CASRLRQENTEAFF.

The CDR3 protein is CASSLGGYSFNTEAFF. CDR3 DNA: TGTGCCAGCAGCTTAGGAGGTTACAGCTTTAACACTGAAGCTTTCTTT. V and J are TRBV11-2 and TRBJ1-1; D is undetermined. The V gene lost 1 base and the J gene lost 2 bases, with 14 bases spanning the gap. Germline CDR1 and CDR2: SGHAT and FQNNGV. This CDR3 spans 16 amino acids.

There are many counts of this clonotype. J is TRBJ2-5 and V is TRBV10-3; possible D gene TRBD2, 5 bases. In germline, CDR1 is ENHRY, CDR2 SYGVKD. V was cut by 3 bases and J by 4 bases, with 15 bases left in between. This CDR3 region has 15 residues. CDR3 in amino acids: CAISDPGPRGETQYF. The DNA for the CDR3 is TGTGCCATCAGTGATCCAGGACCACGGGGAGAGACCCAGTACTTC.

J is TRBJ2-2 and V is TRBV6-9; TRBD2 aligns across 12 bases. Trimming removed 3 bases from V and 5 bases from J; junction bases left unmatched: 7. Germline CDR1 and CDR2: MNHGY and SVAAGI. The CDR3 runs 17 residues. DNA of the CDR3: TGTGCCAGCAGTTACATAACTAGCGGGAGGACGACCGGGGAGCTGTTTTTT. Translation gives CASSYITSGRTTGELFF.

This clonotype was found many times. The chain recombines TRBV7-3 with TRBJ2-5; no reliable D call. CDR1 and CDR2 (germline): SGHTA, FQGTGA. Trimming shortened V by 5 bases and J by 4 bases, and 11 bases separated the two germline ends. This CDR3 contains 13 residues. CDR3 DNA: TGTGCCAGCAGCCCAAAGGGTTCAGAGACCCAGTACTTC. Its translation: CASSPKGSETQYF.

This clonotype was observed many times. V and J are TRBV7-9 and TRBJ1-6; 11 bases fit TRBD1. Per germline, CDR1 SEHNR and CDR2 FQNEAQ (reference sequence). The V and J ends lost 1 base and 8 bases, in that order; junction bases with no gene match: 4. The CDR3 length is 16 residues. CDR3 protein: CASSLGGQGAYSPLHF. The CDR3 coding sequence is TGTGCCAGCAGCTTAGGCGGACAGGGGGCTTATTCACCCCTCCACTTT.

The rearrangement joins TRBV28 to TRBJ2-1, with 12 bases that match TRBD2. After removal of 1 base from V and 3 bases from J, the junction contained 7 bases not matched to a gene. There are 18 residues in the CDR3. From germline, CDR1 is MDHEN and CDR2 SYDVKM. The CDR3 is CASSLSPGLAGNYNEQFF. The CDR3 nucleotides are TGTGCCAGCAGTTTATCTCCTGGACTAGCGGGAAACTACAATGAGCAGTTCTTC.